A selection of T cell receptor beta chains follows, all from one sample in a study of radiation and T cells in renal cell carcinoma. The table came from immunoSEQ multiplex PCR; TCRdb's copy has only in-frame clones and leaves some out. The table lists roughly 130,000 clones, approximately 75% of them singletons, with approximately 2% in the top ten. This sample comprised blood, obtained from a patient whose treatment included radiotherapy and nephrectomy. The receptors stem from a woman aged 55-70 years with renal cell carcinoma. Both conserved end residues are part of each CDR3. A D gene is named only where the DNA matches it firmly. Not every row has a clone size; where given, it reads once, few, many or a size class.

abundance: .
v_gene: TRBV2
j_gene: TRBJ2-2
d_gene: TRBD2
CDR3aa: CASSFSGGETGELFF
CDR3nt: TGTGCCAGCAGTTTTAGCGGGGGGGAGACCGGGGAGCTGTTTTTT

abundance: .
v_gene: TRBV10-1
j_gene: TRBJ2-1
d_gene: .
CDR3aa: CASSESTLGGGNQALDEQFF
CDR3nt: TGCGCCAGCAGTGAGTCGACGCTCGGCGGCGGAAATCAGGCGCTGGATGAGCAGTTCTTC

abundance: .
v_gene: TRBV9
j_gene: TRBJ2-2
d_gene: .
CDR3aa: CASSVAQPTGELFF
CDR3nt: TGTGCCAGCAGCGTAGCCCAGCCTACCGGGGAGCTGTTTTTT

abundance: .
v_gene: TRBV9
j_gene: TRBJ2-2
d_gene: TRBD2
CDR3aa: CASSVNSGRWNTGELFF
CDR3nt: TGTGCCAGCAGCGTTAATAGCGGGAGGTGGAACACCGGGGAGCTGTTTTTT

abundance: few
v_gene: TRBV25-1
j_gene: TRBJ1-1
d_gene: TRBD1
CDR3aa: CASSGHRGNTEAFF
CDR3nt: TGTGCCAGCAGTGGACACAGGGGTAACACTGAAGCTTTCTTT

abundance: .
v_gene: TRBV7-7
j_gene: TRBJ2-2
d_gene: .
CDR3aa: CASSLRETPGELFF
CDR3nt: TGTGCTAGCAGCTTAAGGGAGACCCCCGGGGAGCTGTTTTTT

abundance: .
v_gene: TRBV11-2
j_gene: TRBJ1-4
d_gene: .
CDR3aa: CASTRPHVGEKLFF
CDR3nt: TGTGCCAGCACCAGACCTCACGTGGGGGAAAAACTGTTTTTT

abundance: .
v_gene: TRBV30
j_gene: TRBJ2-3
d_gene: .
CDR3aa: CASDQGSDTQYF
CDR3nt: TGTGCCTCCGACCAAGGATCAGATACGCAGTATTTT

abundance: .
v_gene: TRBV6-4
j_gene: TRBJ2-2
d_gene: .
CDR3aa: CASRDAGSGELFF
CDR3nt: TGTGCCAGCAGAGACGCAGGGTCCGGGGAGCTGTTTTTT

abundance: .
v_gene: TRBV9
j_gene: TRBJ2-6
d_gene: .
CDR3aa: CASSERSSGANVLTF
CDR3nt: TGTGCCAGCAGCGAAAGGTCTTCTGGGGCCAACGTCCTGACTTTC

abundance: .
v_gene: TRBV6-4
j_gene: TRBJ2-1
d_gene: .
CDR3aa: CASSKQGFSYNEQFF
CDR3nt: TGTGCCAGCAGTAAACAGGGATTCTCCTACAATGAGCAGTTCTTC

abundance: .
v_gene: TRBV9
j_gene: TRBJ2-1
d_gene: TRBD2
CDR3aa: CASSPTGLAGGNEQFF
CDR3nt: TGTGCCAGCAGCCCAACGGGACTAGCGGGAGGGAATGAGCAGTTCTTC

abundance: .
v_gene: TRBV5-4
j_gene: TRBJ1-2
d_gene: TRBD1
CDR3aa: CASSFWGRGHGYTF
CDR3nt: TGTGCCAGCAGCTTTTGGGGTAGGGGGCATGGCTACACCTTC

abundance: .
v_gene: TRBV29-1
j_gene: TRBJ1-5
d_gene: .
CDR3aa: CSADDGDQPQHF
CDR3nt: TGCAGCGCTGATGACGGCGATCAGCCCCAGCATTTT

abundance: .
v_gene: TRBV7-9
j_gene: TRBJ1-4
d_gene: .
CDR3aa: CASSLYGLGAADEKLFF
CDR3nt: TGTGCCAGCAGCTTATACGGGCTAGGGGCCGCAGATGAAAAACTGTTTTTT

abundance: once
v_gene: TRBV5-6
j_gene: TRBJ2-3
d_gene: .
CDR3aa: CASSLFSTGRTDTQYF
CDR3nt: TGTGCCAGCAGCTTGTTTTCGACAGGGAGGACAGATACGCAGTATTTT

abundance: .
v_gene: TRBV19
j_gene: TRBJ1-1
d_gene: TRBD1
CDR3aa: CASSPTGDTEAFF
CDR3nt: TGTGCCAGTAGTCCGACAGGGGACACTGAAGCTTTCTTT

abundance: .
v_gene: TRBV6-5
j_gene: TRBJ1-2
d_gene: .
CDR3aa: CASSGGTGQNYGYTF
CDR3nt: TGTGCCAGCAGTGGGGGGACGGGCCAGAACTATGGCTACACCTTC

abundance: .
v_gene: TRBV11-3
j_gene: TRBJ2-1
d_gene: .
CDR3aa: CASSLGVNEQFF
CDR3nt: TGTGCCAGCAGCTTAGGGGTAAATGAGCAGTTCTTC

abundance: .
v_gene: TRBV7-8
j_gene: TRBJ2-7
d_gene: .
CDR3aa: CASSPRGNNYEQYF
CDR3nt: TGTGCCAGCAGCCCCCGTGGAAACAACTACGAGCAGTACTTC

abundance: .
v_gene: TRBV11-2
j_gene: TRBJ2-2
d_gene: TRBD2
CDR3aa: CASSKSGGARDTGELFF
CDR3nt: TGTGCCAGCAGCAAATCCGGGGGGGCTCGGGACACCGGGGAGCTGTTTTTT

abundance: .
v_gene: TRBV19
j_gene: TRBJ1-1
d_gene: .
CDR3aa: CASSIEAPTGAFF
CDR3nt: TGTGCCAGTAGTATAGAAGCGCCGACTGGGGCTTTCTTT

abundance: .
v_gene: TRBV5-1
j_gene: TRBJ1-4
d_gene: .
CDR3aa: CASSLGPSNEKLFF
CDR3nt: TGCGCCAGCAGCTTAGGACCCAGTAATGAAAAACTGTTTTTT

abundance: .
v_gene: TRBV6-6
j_gene: TRBJ2-7
d_gene: .
CDR3aa: CASRTTGLRGYEQYF
CDR3nt: TGTGCCAGCAGGACCACAGGGTTAAGGGGCTACGAGCAGTACTTC

abundance: .
v_gene: TRBV28
j_gene: TRBJ2-7
d_gene: TRBD1
CDR3aa: CASGNLGQIKTGGNEQYF
CDR3nt: TGTGCCAGCGGTAACCTGGGACAGATCAAAACGGGTGGAAACGAGCAGTACTTC

abundance: once
v_gene: TRBV7-8
j_gene: TRBJ2-1
d_gene: TRBD1
CDR3aa: CASSLSQGAYNEQFF
CDR3nt: TGTGCCAGCAGCTTATCCCAGGGGGCGTACAATGAGCAGTTCTTC

abundance: .
v_gene: TRBV7-2
j_gene: TRBJ1-1
d_gene: .
CDR3aa: CASSLNVGEAFF
CDR3nt: TGTGCCAGCAGCTTAAATGTGGGTGAAGCTTTCTTT

abundance: once
v_gene: TRBV15
j_gene: TRBJ2-2
d_gene: .
CDR3aa: CATSRDLQPTNTGELFF
CDR3nt: TGTGCCACCAGCAGAGATTTACAACCCACGAACACCGGGGAGCTGTTTTTT